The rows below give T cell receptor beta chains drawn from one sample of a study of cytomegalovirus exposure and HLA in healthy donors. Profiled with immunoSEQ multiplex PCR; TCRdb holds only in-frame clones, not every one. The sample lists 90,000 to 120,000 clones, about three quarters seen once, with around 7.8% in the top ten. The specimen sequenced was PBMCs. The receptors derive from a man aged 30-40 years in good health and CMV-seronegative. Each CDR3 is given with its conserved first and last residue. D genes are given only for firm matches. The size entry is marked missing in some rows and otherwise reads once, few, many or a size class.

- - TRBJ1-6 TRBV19 TGTGCCAGTAGTGTACAGGGAGAGGTTTCACCCCTCCACTTT CASSVQGEVSPLHF
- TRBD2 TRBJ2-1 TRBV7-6 TGTGCCAGCAGCTTGAGGCTAGCGGGAGGTGAGCAGTTCTTC CASSLRLAGGEQFF
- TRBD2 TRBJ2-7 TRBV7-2 TGTGCCAGCAGCTTAGGGGGGGGATCCTACGAGCAGTACTTC CASSLGGGSYEQYF
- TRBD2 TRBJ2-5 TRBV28 TGTGCCAGCAGTACAAGGGGCATACTAGCGGGCGGAGAGACCCAGTACTTC CASSTRGILAGGETQYF
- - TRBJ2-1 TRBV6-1 TGTGCCAGCAGTGATACAGGATCTCGAGTGGGTGAGCAGTTCTTC CASSDTGSRVGEQFF
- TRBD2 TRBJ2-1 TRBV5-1 TGCGCCAGCAGTATTGGCGGGACTAGCGGGAGTGATGAGCAGTTCTTC CASSIGGTSGSDEQFF
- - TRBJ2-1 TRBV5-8 TGTGCCAGCAGCTCTCCCAAAGATACGGCCTACAATGAGCAGTTCTTC CASSSPKDTAYNEQFF
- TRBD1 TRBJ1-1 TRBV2 TGTGCCAGCAGACGACTTGGGACAGGGAGCACTGAAGCTTTCTTT CASRRLGTGSTEAFF
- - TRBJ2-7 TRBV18 TGTGCCAGCTCACCAGATTCAGATTACGAGCAGTACTTC CASSPDSDYEQYF
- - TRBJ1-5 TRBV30 TGTGCCTGGAGTCCAGGTAGCGGCAATCAGCCCCAGCATTTT CAWSPGSGNQPQHF
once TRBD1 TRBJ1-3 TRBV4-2 TGTGCCAGCAGCCAAGACGGACAGGGGGCGCGAGGAAACACCATATATTTT CASSQDGQGARGNTIYF
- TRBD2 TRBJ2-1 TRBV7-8 TGTGCCAGCAGCCTCGGACTAGCGGGAGCGAAGGTCTCCTACAATGAGCAGTTCTTC CASSLGLAGAKVSYNEQFF
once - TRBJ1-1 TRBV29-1 TGCAGCGTTCAATACGACGGGAAAATGAACACTGAAGCTTTCTTT CSVQYDGKMNTEAFF
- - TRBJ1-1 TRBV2 TGTGCCAGCAGTGTGGGCCCATTGACTGAAGCTTTCTTT CASSVGPLTEAFF
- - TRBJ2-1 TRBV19 TGTGCCAGTAGTCCCCTTAGCGGATCCTACAATGAGCAGTTCTTC CASSPLSGSYNEQFF
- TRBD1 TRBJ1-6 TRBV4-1 TGCGCCAGCAGCCAAGATCATGACAGGGACTATAATTCACCCCTCCACTTT CASSQDHDRDYNSPLHF
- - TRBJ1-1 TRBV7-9 TGTGCCAGCACCCCCTTGGGGGGGTCTGAAGCTTTCTTT CASTPLGGSEAFF
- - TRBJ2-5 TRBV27 TGTGCCAGCAGTCCTTCTACTGCCCGGGAGACCCAGTACTTC CASSPSTARETQYF
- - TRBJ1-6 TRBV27 TGTGCCAGCAGTTTTGGACAGAGAAATTCACCCCTCCACTTT CASSFGQRNSPLHF
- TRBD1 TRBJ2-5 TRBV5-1 TGCGCCAGCAAGACAGGGAACCAAGAGACCCAGTACTTC CASKTGNQETQYF
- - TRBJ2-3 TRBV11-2 TGTGCCAGCAGCGTTCGGGACACCTTCCCCACGCAGTATTTT CASSVRDTFPTQYF
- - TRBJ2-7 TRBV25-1 TGTGCCAGCAGTGATAACACCGCCTACGAGCAGTACTTC CASSDNTAYEQYF
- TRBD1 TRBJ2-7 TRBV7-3 TGTGCCAGCAGCTTAGGGACAGAGTACGAGCAGTACTTC CASSLGTEYEQYF
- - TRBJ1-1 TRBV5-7 TGTGCCAGCAGCTTTTGGGGCGGCAGGGAGAACACTGAAGCTTTCTTT CASSFWGGRENTEAFF
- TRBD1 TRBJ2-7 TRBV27 TGTGCCAGCAGTTTTACCGTACCGGGACAGGGTTTTTACGAGCAGTACTTC CASSFTVPGQGFYEQYF
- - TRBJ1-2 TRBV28 TGTGCCAGCAGCCTAGTAAACAACTATGGCTACACCTTC CASSLVNNYGYTF
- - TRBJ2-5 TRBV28 TGTGCCAGCAGTTCTACCGGGACTCGAGAGACCCAGTACTTC CASSSTGTRETQYF
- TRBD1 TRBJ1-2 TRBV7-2 TGTGCCAGCAGCCTGAGAGCCAGGGGGCGCTTGAATGGCTACACCTTC CASSLRARGRLNGYTF
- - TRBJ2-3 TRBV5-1 TGCGCCAGCAGCCGCACGCACATTCAGGGGGGAGGCACAGATACGCAGTATTTT CASSRTHIQGGGTDTQYF
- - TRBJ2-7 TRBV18 TGTGCCAGCTCACCTAGCAGGGGCAGATTATCCTACGAGCAGTACTTT CASSPSRGRLSYEQYF
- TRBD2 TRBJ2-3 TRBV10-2 TGCGCCAGCAGTGAGGGGCGGGGGGGCCTTTCGCAGTATTTT CASSEGRGGLSQYF
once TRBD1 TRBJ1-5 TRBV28 TGTGCCAGCAGTCCGCCCGGGACAGGGGCGAATCGGCCCCAGCATTTT CASSPPGTGANRPQHF
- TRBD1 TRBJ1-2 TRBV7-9 TGTTCCAGCAGCTTAGAGGGGGGACAGTCGGTCTTC CSSSLEGGQSVF
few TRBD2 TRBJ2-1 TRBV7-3 TGTGCCAGCAGCTCGGGACTAGCGGACTACAATGAGCAGTTCTTC CASSSGLADYNEQFF
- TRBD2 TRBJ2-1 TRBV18 TGTGCCAGCTCACCACCTAGCGGGATGGTCAATGAGCAGTTCTTC CASSPPSGMVNEQFF
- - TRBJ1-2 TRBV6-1 TGTGCCAGCAGTGAGGGAGTAAAAGGCTACACCTTC CASSEGVKGYTF